This T cell receptor (beta chain) was sequenced for a study of CD8 T cells in Susac syndrome. An amount of RNA that ranged from roughly 0.45 to 1 ug was reverse transcribed with random hexamers. The CDR3 of TCR beta was amplified by immunoSEQ multiplex PCR across 54 Vbeta and 13 Jbeta. TCRdb re-called the immunoSEQ multiplex PCR reads with MiXCR, one entry per CDR3 protein. Of some 90,000 distinct CDR3 sequences in the sample, around 93% were seen once. J lost 8 bases, V lost 6 bases, and 3 bases had no gene match. The V gene's germline CDR1 is LNHDA and CDR2 SQIVND (reference sequence). The CDR3 is 12 amino acids. TCR beta from blood CD8+ and CD4+ T cells was sequenced. Healthy donors served as age- and sex-matched controls. TEMRA cells were enriched by FACS, and CD4+ and CD8+ T cells were negatively isolated.

The clonotype comes from a human donor in good health. Sequencing input: CD8+ T cells from PBMCs. The V gene is TRBV19, the J gene TRBJ1-4; 7 nucleotides line up with TRBD1. The CDR3 nucleotides are TGTGCCAGTAGCCGGGACAGCGAAAAACTGTTTTTT. It encodes CASSRDSEKLFF.